One sample yielded the 8 T cell receptor beta chains listed below, sequenced in a study of shared clonotypes between healthy human individuals. TCRdb keeps only in-frame clones here, not all; method: immunoSEQ multiplex PCR. The sample has 950,000 to 1,300,000 clones; approximately 68% are singletons. Sequencing was performed on memory CD4+ T cells sorted from blood. The subset denotes: CD45RA-negative fraction. Receptor source: a man between 18 and 29 years old in good health.

The rearrangement links TRBV9 to TRBJ2-3; 9 bases fit TRBD1. From germline, CDR1 is SGDLS and CDR2 YYNGEE. The CDR3 extends over 18 amino acids. The ends lost 4 bases at V and 2 bases at J; junction bases unmatched: 14. For the CDR3, the DNA is TGTGCCAGCAGCCCTGACCCCCGGACAGGGGATCCCACAGATACGCAGTATTTT. It encodes CASSPDPRTGDPTDTQYF.

This clone turned up a few times. The chain carries TRBV30 and TRBJ2-5, with a tentative D call TRBD2 (5 bases). This CDR3 comprises 15 residues. Germline V gene data show CDR1 as GTSNPN and CDR2 as SVGIG (reference sequence). The V and J ends lost 1 base and 4 bases respectively, with 16 bases between them. Here the CDR3 reads CAWSASGIGVETQYF. The DNA of the CDR3 is TGTGCCTGGAGTGCCTCGGGAATTGGTGTAGAGACCCAGTACTTC.

This clone was recorded only once. Within the sample, other DNA sequences also encode this same CDR3. The CDR3 DNA follows: TGTGCCAGCAGTGTCAAGGGCGGAGGGGCCAACGTCCTGACTTTC. This codes for CASSVKGGGANVLTF. This chain uses TRBV2 with TRBJ2-6; D gene uncertain. The V and J ends lost 4 bases and 4 bases respectively, with 11 bases between them. CDR1 and CDR2 from the germline V gene are SNHLY and FYNNEI. This CDR3 is 15 amino acids long.

The chain uses TRBV6-1 and TRBJ2-2; D ambiguous. This CDR3 is 11 amino acids long. CDR1 and CDR2 (germline): MNHNS, SASEGT. Trimming left V 5 bases short and J 6 bases short, with 4 bases between. For the CDR3, the DNA is TGTGCCAGCAGTTTTTCCGGGGAGCTGTTTTTT. It is translated as CASSFSGELFF.

This chain joins TRBV5-6 and TRBJ2-7; D gene unclear. V lost 0 bases to trimming and J lost 2 bases, with 15 bases between them. Germline assignment: CDR1 SGHDT and CDR2 YYEEEE. The CDR3 length is 16 residues. In nucleotides, the CDR3 is TGTGCCAGCAGCTTGGGTTTAGGGTCCGGCCCCTACGAGCAGTACTTC. It translates to CASSLGLGSGPYEQYF.

The genes are TRBV23-1 and TRBJ1-1; no clear D gene. TRBV23-1 is an ORF, and what it does is uncertain. The CDR3 runs to 13 residues. V dropped 1 base and J dropped 4 bases, with 7 bases sitting between them. CDR3: CASSQYRITEAFF. The DNA for the CDR3 is TGCGCCAGCAGTCAATACAGAATCACTGAAGCTTTCTTT.

This clone appeared a few times. The V gene is TRBV21-1, the J gene TRBJ1-2; the D segment call TRBD1 is taken from the table without a DNA check. TRBV21-1 is a pseudogene segment. CDR3 size: 14 residues. CDR3 sequence (DNA): TGTGCCAGCAGCAAATACGGACAGATTTATGGCTACACCTTC. Its protein is CASSKYGQIYGYTF.

The chain employs TRBV6-5 and TRBJ2-1, with 9 bases lining up with TRBD2. CDR1 and CDR2 from the germline V gene are MNHEY and SVGAGI. This CDR3 has 15 amino acids. V dropped 2 bases and J dropped 5; count of bases not matched to a gene: 4. The CDR3 coding sequence is TGTGCCAGCAGTTACAAAGGGACTAGCCACAATGAGCAGTTCTTC. Protein product: CASSYKGTSHNEQFF.